Shown below are 13 T cell receptor beta chains from a single sample sequenced in a study of blood T cell repertoires in COVID-19. This table comes from immunoSEQ multiplex PCR, and its TCRdb copy is limited to in-frame clones, with some not included. The sample carries about 270,000 clones, about 89% recorded once. Sequencing was carried out using PBMCs or T cells enriched from blood (not recorded which). All receptors derive from a woman under 30 who had recovered from COVID-19.

CDR3 nucleotide sequence: TGTGCCAGCAGGATTGGGACAGTCGGGACTGAAGCTTTCTTT. Translated, it gives CASRIGTVGTEAFF. The chain combines TRBV6-5 with TRBJ1-1; 7 nucleotides align to TRBD1. The germline gives CDR1 MNHEY, CDR2 SVGAGI. The CDR3 totals 14 residues. The V segment lost 6 bases and the J segment 5 bases; nucleotides outside the gene matches: 9.

This chain joins TRBV10-3 and TRBJ2-1; possibly TRBD2 for D (5 bases). V gave up 0 bases and J gave up 5 bases, with 11 bases separating them. The CDR3 loop spans 15 amino acids. Germline CDR1 and CDR2: ENHRY and SYGVKD. CDR3 nucleotides: TGTGCCATCAGTGAGTCGTTCGTTAGCGACAATGAGCAGTTCTTC. Its translation: CAISESFVSDNEQFF.

The V and J genes are TRBV28 and TRBJ2-5; the D gene is possibly TRBD2 (5 bases). Trimming left V 6 bases short and J 5 bases short, with 22 bases between. This CDR3 has 16 amino acids. In germline, CDR1 is MDHEN, CDR2 SYDVKM. The CDR3 nucleotides read TGTGCCAGCAGCCCTCCCTCGTCGGGATATAGGGAGACCCAGTACTTC. Encoded protein: CASSPPSSGYRETQYF.

The V gene is TRBV19, the J gene TRBJ1-5; no reliable D call. Germline V gives CDR1 LNHDA, CDR2 SQIVND (reference sequence). The length of the CDR3 is 12 residues. The V end was cut by 6 bases, the J end by 4 bases, with 7 bases between. CDR3 in amino acids: CASRGGNQPQHF. In DNA form, the CDR3 reads TGTGCCAGTAGAGGAGGGAATCAGCCCCAGCATTTT.

The chain has TRBV28 and TRBJ2-7; D possibly corresponds to TRBD1 (5 bases). The CDR3 consists of 15 residues. CDR1 MDHEN and CDR2 SYDVKM come from the germline V gene. With 2 bases removed from V and 0 bases from J, the gap between germline ends came to 11 bases. This chain's CDR3 is CASSLDSSFSYEQYF. The CDR3 bases are TGTGCCAGCAGTTTAGACAGTAGCTTCTCCTACGAGCAGTACTTC.

V usage is TRBV5-6 and J usage is TRBJ2-5, with D tentatively TRBD2 (5 bases). CDR1 SGHDT and CDR2 YYEEEE come from the germline V gene. The germline V and J ends were trimmed by 6 bases and 5 bases, with 20 bases remaining between them. CDR3 length equals 15 residues. The DNA for the CDR3 is TGTGCCAGCAATGCCCGTGGGCGAGGGATGGAGACCCAGTACTTC. Its translation: CASNARGRGMETQYF.

The genes are TRBV29-1 and TRBJ1-2; D remains ambiguous. The CDR3 is made up of 13 amino acids. V was pared by 6 bases and J by 2 bases, with 13 bases between. Germline CDR1 and CDR2: SQVTM and ANQGSEA. The CDR3 DNA sequence: TGCAGCGTGGGCCGAGTCCTAAACTATGGCTACACCTTC. This translates into CSVGRVLNYGYTF.

As DNA, the CDR3 is TGTGCCAGCAGCTTTGGCAGCTCTGGAAACACCATATATTTT. This gives the protein CASSFGSSGNTIYF. This chain connects TRBV7-8 to TRBJ1-3; no reliable D call. The CDR3 is made up of 14 amino acids. V was pared by 3 bases and J by 0 bases, with 6 bases between. The V gene's germline CDR1 is SGHVS and CDR2 FQNEAQ.

The chain recombines TRBV7-8 with TRBJ1-1; the D gene is possibly TRBD1 (5 bases). Looked up from germline, CDR1 is SGHVS and CDR2 is FQNEAQ. This CDR3 region has 15 residues. V shed 5 bases and J shed 1 base, with 14 bases lying between them. The CDR3 nucleotides are TGTGCCAGCAGCCCAAGACAGAATTCGAACACTGAAGCTTTCTTT. This translates into CASSPRQNSNTEAFF.

This clone was seen only once. Relative to the germline gene, one junction end is altered; a read error may explain this. J is TRBJ2-4 and V is TRBV4-1; TRBD2 is a possible D gene (6 bases). The CDR3 runs 17 residues. Germline V gene data show CDR1 as MGHRA and CDR2 as YSYEKL. The CDR3 coding sequence is TGCGCCACCAGCCGGGGTGGGGGGAGCTTGGCCAAAAACATTCAGTACTTC. Translating it yields CATSRGGGSLAKNIQYF.

The chain couples TRBV27 to TRBJ1-2; TRBD1 agrees at 10 bases. CDR1 MNHEY and CDR2 SMNVEV come from the germline V gene (reference sequence). This CDR3 region has 15 residues. The junction had 7 bases not matched to a gene; V was cut back by 4 bases and J by 5 bases. The CDR3 nucleotides read TGTGCCAGCAGTTCCCCTGGACAGGGGGTGTATGGCTACACCTTC. Amino acids: CASSSPGQGVYGYTF.

V is TRBV5-1 and J is TRBJ2-7; 10 bases map to TRBD1. J was trimmed by 5 bases and V by 2 bases; bases with no gene match: 4. Per the germline V gene, CDR1 is SGHRS and CDR2 is YFSETQ. The CDR3 has 14 amino acids. In nucleotides, the CDR3 is TGCGCCAGCAGCTTCGGGACAGGGGAGGACGAGCAGTACTTC. It specifies CASSFGTGEDEQYF.

This chain joins TRBV7-8 and TRBJ2-7, with 7 bases matching TRBD1. The germline gives CDR1 SGHVS, CDR2 FQNEAQ. V lost 1 base to trimming and J lost 1 base; unmatched junction nucleotides: 4. There are 15 residues in the CDR3. CDR3 in DNA: TGTGCCAGCAGCTTAGTGGGACAGATTTCCTACGAGCAGTACTTC. Its translation is CASSLVGQISYEQYF. The complete variable domain, with remaining parts taken from reference TRBV7-8 and TRBJ2-7, reads GAGVSQSPRYKVAKRGQDVALRCDPISGHVSLFWYQQALGQGPEFLTYFQNEAQLDKSGLPSDRFFAERPEGSVSTLKIQRTQQEDSAVYLCASSLVGQISYEQYFGPGTRLTVT.